The 23 T cell receptor beta chains given below trace back to one sample, sequenced in a study of blood T cell repertoires in COVID-19. Measured with immunoSEQ multiplex PCR; TCRdb has only the in-frame clones, and not every one. The profile covers more than 150,000 clones, with 82% appearing a single time and more than 4.5% taken by the ten largest. The specimen was peripheral blood. The receptor source for this set is a woman aged 25-40 years with acute or convalescent COVID-19.

V gene TRBV6-5 combines with J gene TRBJ2-1; TRBD1 matches at 10 bases. CDR1 is MNHEY and CDR2 is SVGAGI in the germline V gene. V shed 6 bases and J 10 bases; nucleotides not matched to a gene: 12. The CDR3 has 15 amino acids. The CDR3 nucleotides read TGTGCCAGCAGACGGGCGGGACAGGGGTACTACGAGCAGTTCTTC. It translates to CASRRAGQGYYEQFF.

The chain couples TRBV9 to TRBJ1-1, with TRBD1 as a possible D gene (5 bases). The CDR3 totals 15 residues. The ends were cut back, 4 bases at V and 4 bases at J, with 17 bases in the middle. Germline V lookup: CDR1 SGDLS, CDR2 YYNGEE. This chain's CDR3 is CASSPWEGQGTEAFF. In nucleotides, the CDR3 is TGTGCCAGCAGCCCCTGGGAGGGGCAGGGCACTGAAGCTTTCTTT.

The chain uses TRBV7-9 and TRBJ1-4; 9 nucleotides agree with TRBD1. The germline V gene encodes CDR1 SEHNR and CDR2 FQNEAQ (reference sequence). CDR3 length: 16 amino acids. After removal of 5 bases from V and 8 bases from J, the junction contained 12 bases not matched to a gene. The CDR3 region is CASSPRQGESEEKLFF. The CDR3 DNA sequence: TGTGCCAGCAGCCCCCGACAGGGGGAGTCCGAGGAAAAACTGTTTTTT.

This clone was recorded a few times. This sample also contains other DNA sequences that code for the same CDR3. The chain recombines TRBV7-2 with TRBJ1-5, with D tentatively TRBD1 (5 bases). The CDR3 is 14 amino acids. Germline V gene sequence: CDR1 SGHTA, CDR2 FQGNSA. Trimming removed 2 bases at V and 2 bases at J, with 7 bases between. The CDR3 loop is CASSLSGGNQPQHF. DNA for the CDR3: TGTGCCAGCAGCTTATCGGGGGGCAATCAGCCCCAGCATTTT.

This chain uses TRBV11-3 with TRBJ2-5, with 7 bases matching TRBD2. CDR3 length equals 17 residues. With V trimmed by 1 base and J by 2 bases, 10 bases remained unmatched. Germline CDR1 reads SGHNT; CDR2 reads YENEEA. CDR3 amino acids: CASSLGRGGPPQETQYF. The CDR3 DNA sequence: TGTGCCAGCAGCTTAGGACGGGGAGGGCCCCCACAAGAGACCCAGTACTTC.

This chain links TRBV12-3 or TRBV12-4 with TRBJ2-1; D unresolved. This CDR3 spans 13 amino acids. The V gene lost 5 bases and the J gene lost 8 bases, with 13 bases spanning the gap. CDR3 residues: CASSHPRRDEQFF. In DNA, the CDR3 is TGTGCCAGCAGTCACCCCCGCCGGGATGAGCAGTTCTTC.

The chain carries TRBV7-8 and TRBJ1-2, with D tentatively TRBD1 (5 bases). V was cut by 5 bases and J by 1 base, with 17 bases left in between. The CDR3 runs to 16 residues. Germline V gene lookup returns CDR1 SGHVS and CDR2 FQNEAQ. The CDR3 region is CASSQTTAGLNYGYTF. CDR3 sequence (DNA): TGTGCCAGCAGCCAGACGACAGCGGGGCTTAACTATGGCTACACCTTC.

The J gene is TRBJ2-7, the V gene TRBV7-6, with D uncertain. The CDR3 runs to 14 residues. The germline V and J ends were trimmed by 5 bases and 1 base, with 12 bases remaining between them. Germline lookup yields CDR1 SGHVS and CDR2 FNYEAQ. CDR3 amino acids: CASSRTDGSYEQYF. The DNA of the CDR3 is TGTGCCAGCAGCCGAACAGACGGATCCTACGAGCAGTACTTC.

J is TRBJ2-7 and V is TRBV28; D possibly corresponds to TRBD2 (6 bases). CDR1 and CDR2 (germline): MDHEN, SYDVKM. V was clipped by 7 bases and J by 3 bases, with 22 bases between them. CDR3 length equals 16 residues. Written as DNA, the CDR3 is TGTGCCAGCACATCTCGCGACCCCGGGACTTTCTACGAGCAGTACTTC. Protein: CASTSRDPGTFYEQYF.

This chain uses TRBV4-2 with TRBJ1-3, with TRBD1 identical over 9 bases. Trimming removed 1 base from V and 2 bases from J; junction bases left unmatched: 6. The CDR3 contains 17 residues. Germline V gives CDR1 LGHNA, CDR2 YNFKEQ. The CDR3 DNA reads as TGTGCCAGCAGCCAAGCACTCGGGACAGGGACTGGAAACACCATATATTTT. It translates to CASSQALGTGTGNTIYF.

The chain couples TRBV27 to TRBJ2-1, with a possible D match to TRBD2 (6 bases). Germline assignment: CDR1 MNHEY and CDR2 SMNVEV (reference sequence). The CDR3 has 15 residues. Trimming took 11 bases from V and 2 from J, leaving 19 bases between them. For the CDR3, the DNA is TGTGCCGGGACTCAGCGGGCGGGACCCTACAATGAGCAGTTCTTC. Its protein product is CAGTQRAGPYNEQFF.

V and J are TRBV10-3 and TRBJ2-3, with D perhaps TRBD2 (7 bases). V was trimmed by 4 bases and J by 1 base, leaving 12 bases between them. The CDR3 runs 15 residues. The germline gives CDR1 ENHRY, CDR2 SYGVKD. In DNA form, the CDR3 reads TGTGCCATCAGTGGAGGGGGGGCCCGCACAGATACGCAGTATTTT. Translated: CAISGGGARTDTQYF.

The V call is TRBV7-9, the J call TRBJ2-1, with D possibly TRBD2 on 6 matching bases. Germline-derived CDR1 and CDR2 are SEHNR and FQNEAQ (reference sequence). The CDR3 contains 14 residues. The V end was cut by 6 bases, the J end by 2 bases, with 11 bases between. The CDR3 loop is CASRAGLTYNEQFF. The CDR3 coding sequence is TGTGCCAGCAGGGCGGGACTGACCTACAATGAGCAGTTCTTC. Together with reference TRBV7-9 and TRBJ2-1, the CDR3 gives the full variable domain: DTGVSQNPRHKITKRGQNVTFRCDPISEHNRLYWYRQTLGQGPEFLTYFQNEAQLEKSRLLSDRFSAERPKGSFSTLEIQRTEQGDSAMYLCASRAGLTYNEQFFGPGTRLTVL.

This clone was seen only once. This rearrangement joins TRBV27 to TRBJ1-2, with D possibly being TRBD1 (5 bases). CDR3 length equals 16 residues. Per the germline V gene, CDR1 is MNHEY and CDR2 is SMNVEV (reference sequence). V was pared by 0 bases and J by 7 bases, with 18 bases between. The chain's CDR3 is CASSLSVGTGFFGYTF. The DNA of the CDR3 is TGTGCCAGCAGTTTATCGGTGGGGACTGGTTTCTTTGGCTACACCTTC.

This clone was observed many times. The CDR3 coding sequence is TGTGCCAGCAGCCTAGTAGAGGGAGAGCAGTACTTC. As protein: CASSLVEGEQYF. V usage is TRBV3-1 (or the pseudogene TRBV3-2) and J usage is TRBJ2-7; tentatively, D is TRBD2 (5 bases). Germline CDR1 LGHDT, CDR2 YNNKEL (reference sequence). V lost 4 bases, J lost 7 bases, and 11 bases lay in between. The CDR3 is 12 residues long.

V and J are TRBV9 and TRBJ2-3; unclear D gene. This CDR3 contains 13 residues. Germline V CDR1 and CDR2: SGDLS, YYNGEE. V lost 4 bases to trimming and J lost 2 bases, with 8 bases between them. Written as DNA, the CDR3 is TGTGCCAGCAGCCTAGTCTTCACAGATACGCAGTATTTT. This encodes CASSLVFTDTQYF.

The genes are TRBV6-5 and TRBJ2-7; TRBD2 might be the D (6 bases). This CDR3 has 13 residues. V was clipped by 5 bases and J by 4 bases, with 12 bases between them. The germline CDR1 and CDR2 sequences are MNHEY and SVGAGI. The CDR3 region has the DNA TGTGCCAGCAGTATATACAGCGGGTACGAGCAGTACTTC. Translating it yields CASSIYSGYEQYF.

V gene TRBV5-1 combines with J gene TRBJ2-7, with D possibly TRBD2 on 6 matching bases. Trimming cost V 4 bases and J 0 bases, with 11 bases left between them. CDR3 length: 14 residues. Germline lookup yields CDR1 SGHRS and CDR2 YFSETQ. The CDR3 loop reads CASSAGLTSYEQYF. CDR3 DNA: TGCGCCAGCAGCGCGGGACTCACCTCCTACGAGCAGTACTTC.

The rearrangement uses TRBV7-9 and TRBJ2-5; 7 bases agree with TRBD1. This CDR3 is 15 amino acids long. The germline V gene encodes CDR1 SEHNR and CDR2 FQNEAQ (reference sequence). V lost 2 bases and J lost 1; bases outside the gene matches: 4. The CDR3 DNA reads TGTGCCAGCAGCTTAAAGACAGGGTTCCAAGAGACCCAGTACTTC. Translated, it gives CASSLKTGFQETQYF.

This clone appeared a single time. The CDR3 DNA reads as TGTGCCAGCAGGTCGAGGAGGACAGATACGCAGTATTTT. Its protein product is CASRSRRTDTQYF. The chain combines TRBV6-5 with TRBJ2-3; D perhaps matches TRBD2 (5 bases). CDR1 and CDR2 (germline): MNHEY, SVGAGI. V lost 6 bases and J lost 3, with 10 bases in between. The CDR3 has 13 residues.

The chain combines TRBV5-4 with TRBJ2-5; D is unresolved. Germline CDR1 and CDR2: SGHNT and YYREEE (reference sequence). The length of the CDR3 is 13 residues. Deletions cut 0 bases from V and 5 bases from J, with 8 bases between. The CDR3 nucleotides are TGTGCCAGCAGCTTGGCCGGCAGGGAGACCCAGTACTTC. It translates to CASSLAGRETQYF.

This clone was detected only a few times. This chain links TRBV11-2 with TRBJ2-7; a weak D match, TRBD2 (6 bases). Looked up from germline, CDR1 is SGHAT and CDR2 is FQNNGV. There are 15 residues in the CDR3. The V end lost 1 base, the J end lost 0 bases, and 10 bases lay between the germline ends. CDR3 sequence reads: CASSLGLGSSYEQYF. In DNA, the CDR3 is TGTGCCAGCAGCTTAGGACTCGGGAGCTCCTACGAGCAGTACTTC.

The rearrangement joins TRBV14 to TRBJ2-7; 13 nucleotides align to TRBD2. Trimming cost V 0 bases and J 6 bases; bases outside gene matches: 5. Germline loops: CDR1 SGHDN, CDR2 FVKESK. The CDR3 extends over 16 amino acids. CDR3 in DNA: TGTGCCAGCAGCCAAGATTGGACTAGCGGGAGCGTCGAGCAGTACTTC. Amino acids: CASSQDWTSGSVEQYF.